One and the same sample provided the 30 T cell receptor beta chains below, sequenced in a study of control samples from healthy donors and cancer patients (dated by TCRdb to between 2020 and 2021). The library relied on the immunoSEQ multiplex PCR assay. In TCRdb, the immuneACCESS table is reduced to in-frame sequences with V and J assigned. These tables do not hold every clone; where another copy was compared, an unresolved V gene accounts for under half, and the others remain unexplained. The sample data list approximately 60,000 clones, and about 91% of these were observed just once. About 0.99% of the sample rests with the top ten. Sequencing was carried out using PBMCs. These receptors all stem from a man aged 25-45 years with colorectal cancer.

The chain combines TRBV20-1 with TRBJ1-2; weak D call: TRBD1 (5 bases). Germline V gives CDR1 DFQATT, CDR2 SNEGSKA (reference sequence). The CDR3 extends over 14 amino acids. Deletions cut 3 bases from V and 8 bases from J, with 19 bases between. The CDR3 loop reads CSASRTSRAGGYTF. CDR3 sequence (DNA): TGCAGTGCTAGTAGGACATCGAGAGCAGGGGGCTACACCTTC.

This sequence joins TRBV4-3 and TRBJ2-2, with 7 bases that match TRBD1. This CDR3 has 16 amino acids. The ends lost 3 bases at V and 4 bases at J; junction bases unmatched: 8. The germline gives CDR1 LGHNA, CDR2 YSLEER. This CDR3 reads CASSHTTGMTTGELFF. Here the CDR3 DNA reads TGCGCCAGCAGCCATACGACAGGGATGACCACCGGGGAGCTGTTTTTT.

V usage is TRBV5-4 and J usage is TRBJ2-1; 9 bases are a match to TRBD1. J gave up 14 bases and V 4 bases, and 10 bases lay outside the gene matches. Germline V gene data show CDR1 as SGHNT and CDR2 as YYREEE (reference sequence). There are 13 residues in the CDR3. The DNA for the CDR3 is TGTGCCAGCAGCCTGACAGGGGGTCCTGGTGAGTTCTTC. Amino acid sequence: CASSLTGGPGEFF.

The chain joins TRBV7-9 to TRBJ2-1; 8 bases are a match to TRBD2. The CDR3 totals 16 residues. From germline, CDR1 is SEHNR and CDR2 FQNEAQ (reference sequence). V was pared by 5 bases and J by 4 bases, with 10 bases of the junction left unmatched. CDR3 coding DNA: TGTGCCAGCAGCCCCCTAGGTGCGGGGGGTTACAATGAGCAGTTCTTC. As protein: CASSPLGAGGYNEQFF.

This chain uses TRBV7-6 with TRBJ1-1; D gene ambiguous. CDR1 and CDR2 (germline): SGHVS, FNYEAQ. There are 15 residues in the CDR3. The V gene lost 2 bases and the J gene lost 4 bases, with 14 bases spanning the gap. The CDR3 sequence is CASSLSGVGITEAFF. The CDR3 nucleotides are TGTGCCAGCAGCTTATCGGGCGTGGGTATCACTGAAGCTTTCTTT.

The chain has TRBV7-7 and TRBJ2-3, with 7 nucleotides matching TRBD1. Germline V lookup: CDR1 SSHAT, CDR2 FNYEAQ (reference sequence). CDR3 size: 14 residues. V lost 6 bases to trimming and J lost 4 bases; unmatched junction nucleotides: 7. Here the CDR3 reads CASSPGTDADTQYF. The CDR3 DNA reads TGTGCCAGCAGTCCCGGGACAGACGCAGATACGCAGTATTTT.

The chain couples TRBV11-3 to TRBJ1-1; no firm D call. The CDR3 totals 13 residues. Germline CDR1 SGHNT, CDR2 YENEEA. With 1 base removed from V and 5 bases from J, the gap between germline ends came to 8 bases. The chain's CDR3 is CASSLVRETEAFF. For the CDR3, the DNA is TGTGCCAGCAGCTTAGTCCGGGAAACTGAAGCTTTCTTT.

The gene calls are TRBV19 and TRBJ2-1; 8 bases align to TRBD2. Germline lookup yields CDR1 LNHDA and CDR2 SQIVND (reference sequence). This CDR3 has 18 residues. Losses at the gene ends were 0 bases for V and 1 base for J; bases not matched to a gene: 8. CDR3 sequence (DNA): TGTGCCAGTAGTATAGATGCCTTTAGCGGGGTGTCCTACAATGAGCAGTTCTTC. As protein: CASSIDAFSGVSYNEQFF.

The V and J genes are TRBV5-5 and TRBJ2-2, with D perhaps being TRBD1 or TRBD2 (6 bases each). CDR1 SGHKS and CDR2 YYEKEE come from the germline V gene (reference sequence). The CDR3 runs 15 residues. Trimming left V 0 bases short and J 4 bases short, with 10 bases between. The CDR3 sequence is CASSLVGGATGELFF. CDR3 DNA: TGTGCCAGCAGCTTGGTGGGGGGCGCCACCGGGGAGCTGTTTTTT.

The sample holds one count of this clone. The chain uses TRBV4-3 and TRBJ2-3; 9 nucleotides match TRBD2. CDR1 is LGHNA and CDR2 is YSLEER in the germline V gene. The CDR3 contains 18 residues. The V gene end was trimmed by 0 bases and the J gene end by 2 bases; junction bases not matched to a gene: 9. The CDR3 bases are TGCGCCAGCAGCCAAGATCCGTGGCTAGCGGGATACACAGATACGCAGTATTTT. It specifies CASSQDPWLAGYTDTQYF.

This clone has just one count. V gene TRBV19 combines with J gene TRBJ2-3; D possibly corresponds to TRBD2 (5 bases). CDR1 is LNHDA and CDR2 is SQIVND in the germline V gene (reference sequence). V was trimmed by 6 bases and J by 3 bases, leaving 16 bases between them. CDR3 size: 15 residues. The CDR3: CASSFTSWVTDTQYF. The CDR3, as DNA: TGTGCCAGTAGCTTCACTAGTTGGGTAACAGATACGCAGTATTTT.

This clone was recorded a few times. V is TRBV30 and J is TRBJ1-1; maybe TRBD1 (5 bases). Germline CDR1 and CDR2: GTSNPN and SVGIG (reference sequence). CDR3 size: 14 residues. With 4 bases removed from V and 0 bases from J, the gap between germline ends came to 12 bases. The CDR3 DNA sequence: TGTGCCTGGAATTGGGGCCAAGTGAACACTGAAGCTTTCTTT. It encodes CAWNWGQVNTEAFF.

The rearrangement joins TRBV5-5 to TRBJ1-2; 9 bases are a match to TRBD1. V was clipped by 4 bases and J by 5 bases; unmatched bases: 9. The CDR3 length is 15 residues. Germline CDR1 SGHKS, CDR2 YYEKEE (reference sequence). The CDR3 nucleotides are TGTGCCAGCAGCCCCCTGGGACAGGGAGCATATGGCTACACCTTC. Amino acids: CASSPLGQGAYGYTF.

V is TRBV24-1 and J is TRBJ2-2; D gene unclear. V lost 4 bases and J lost 5, with 22 bases in between. Germline values: CDR1 KGHDR, CDR2 SFDVKD. CDR3 length: 18 residues. DNA for the CDR3: TGTGCCACCAGTGACTTCAGATTGCGGCCCCAAGGAACCGGGGAGCTGTTTTTT. This codes for CATSDFRLRPQGTGELFF.

This chain connects TRBV7-9 to TRBJ1-1; 7 positions agree with TRBD1. Germline CDR1 reads SEHNR; CDR2 reads FQNEAQ (reference sequence). With 7 bases clipped from V and 3 bases from J, the junction kept 8 bases outside the gene matches. The CDR3 runs 14 residues. The CDR3 DNA reads TGTGCCAGCACCCTCAGGGGGGGGGACACTGAAGCTTTCTTT. The encoded protein is CASTLRGGDTEAFF.

This clone was observed a few times. The chain has TRBV6-5 and TRBJ1-2; D gene ambiguous. The CDR3 contains 13 residues. Trimming stripped 6 bases from V and 1 base from J, with 9 bases between. Germline V CDR1 and CDR2: MNHEY, SVGAGI. The CDR3 is CASSSTVNYGYTF. CDR3 sequence (DNA): TGTGCCAGCAGCAGCACAGTTAACTATGGCTACACCTTC.

A word on this clone: The junction departs from germline at one end; a sequencing error may be responsible. Other DNA sequences within the sample encode an identical CDR3. V usage is TRBV7-2 and J usage is TRBJ2-1; weak D call: TRBD2 (5 bases). CDR1 and CDR2 from the germline V gene are SGHTA and FQGNSA. The length of the CDR3 is 15 residues. CDR3 loop: CASSLDWSSYNEQFF. CDR3 in DNA: TGCGCCAGCAGTTTGGACTGGAGCTCCTACAATGAGCAGTTCTTC.

The gene calls are TRBV19 and TRBJ2-3, with D perhaps TRBD1 or TRBD2 (8 bases each). From germline, CDR1 is LNHDA and CDR2 SQIVND (reference sequence). The CDR3 loop spans 18 amino acids. V lost 3 bases and J 2 bases, leaving 21 bases between the germline ends. The CDR3 protein is CASSIARGGTGATDTQYF. CDR3 DNA sequence: TGTGCCAGTAGTATCGCCCGGGGGGGGACAGGTGCCACAGATACGCAGTATTTT.

The genes are TRBV9 and TRBJ2-2; 8 bases are shared with TRBD2. Germline CDR1 SGDLS, CDR2 YYNGEE. CDR3 size: 15 residues. J gave up 0 bases and V 2 bases, and 0 bases lay outside the gene matches. The CDR3 region is CASSVGGANTGELFF. In DNA, the CDR3 is TGTGCCAGCAGCGTCGGGGGGGCGAACACCGGGGAGCTGTTTTTT.

The chain joins TRBV19 to TRBJ1-5; TRBD1 might be the D (6 bases). Germline-derived CDR1 and CDR2 are LNHDA and SQIVND (reference sequence). The CDR3 consists of 16 residues. V was shortened by 4 bases and J by 2 bases, with 15 bases between the two germline ends. CDR3 in DNA: TGTGCCAGTAGTAAACGGGGGCAGTTGGGCAATCAGCCCCAGCATTTT. Encoded protein: CASSKRGQLGNQPQHF.

The CDR3, as DNA: TGCGCCACCCCGGGACAGGGGGATGGGGCCAACGTCCTGACTTTC. It is translated as CATPGQGDGANVLTF. This chain links TRBV10-2 with TRBJ2-6; 11 bases line up with TRBD1. After removal of 10 bases from V and 3 bases from J, the junction contained 5 bases not matched to a gene. The CDR3 sequence is 15 residues long. Germline loops: CDR1 WSHSY, CDR2 SAAADI.

V gene TRBV11-2 combines with J gene TRBJ2-7; 12 bases line up with TRBD1. Germline values: CDR1 SGHAT, CDR2 FQNNGV. Germline trimming cut 5 bases from V and 12 bases from J; bases unmatched to any gene: 11. This CDR3 has 14 residues. The DNA of the CDR3 is TGTGCCAGCAGCCGGAGGGGGACAGGGGGCGACTGGTACTTC. Translating gives CASSRRGTGGDWYF.

The chain links TRBV19 to TRBJ2-6; D is tentatively TRBD1 or TRBD2 (6 bases each). Germline values: CDR1 LNHDA, CDR2 SQIVND (reference sequence). This CDR3 contains 17 residues. V was pared by 5 bases and J by 1 base, with 15 bases between. CDR3 loop: CASSPLSGASGANVLTF. Here the CDR3 DNA reads TGTGCCAGTAGTCCCCTCTCGGGGGCGTCTGGGGCCAACGTCCTGACTTTC.

V is TRBV29-1 and J is TRBJ1-2; possibly TRBD1 for D (5 bases). This CDR3 has 12 amino acids. The germline V gene encodes CDR1 SQVTM and CDR2 ANQGSEA. V was clipped by 3 bases and J by 2 bases, with 7 bases between them. CDR3: CSVEGPNYGYTF. Here the CDR3 DNA reads TGCAGCGTTGAGGGACCGAACTATGGCTACACCTTC.

The rearrangement joins TRBV4-1 to TRBJ2-7; D is tentatively TRBD1 or TRBD2 (5 bases each). The V gene's germline CDR1 is MGHRA and CDR2 YSYEKL. Trimming left V 0 bases short and J 3 bases short, with 15 bases between. CDR3 length: 16 amino acids. The CDR3 spells CASSQDLAGRYYEQYF. The CDR3 DNA is TGCGCCAGCAGCCAAGATTTGGCAGGGAGATACTACGAGCAGTACTTC.

The chain combines TRBV7-2 with TRBJ1-5; D is unresolved. CDR3 length: 14 residues. Germline CDR1 is SGHTA and CDR2 is FQGNSA. V was cut by 5 bases and J by 4 bases, with 12 bases left in between. The CDR3 region is CASSPGNRNQPQHF. The DNA for the CDR3 is TGTGCCAGCAGCCCGGGTAATAGAAATCAGCCCCAGCATTTT.

The chain is built from TRBV12-3 or TRBV12-4 and TRBJ1-1, with a weak D call TRBD1 (5 bases). V was cut by 6 bases and J by 3 bases, with 8 bases left in between. The CDR3 spans 12 residues. Here the CDR3 reads CASRKGYTEAFF. The CDR3 DNA follows: TGTGCCAGCAGAAAGGGGTACACTGAAGCTTTCTTT.

The count of this clone is one. V gene TRBV12-3 or TRBV12-4 combines with J gene TRBJ2-1, with 11 bases lining up with TRBD2. The CDR3 runs to 13 residues. V lost 6 bases and J lost 10; bases outside the gene matches: 5. The CDR3 loop reads CASRTGTSGEQFF. The CDR3 DNA sequence: TGTGCCAGCAGGACCGGGACTAGCGGAGAGCAGTTCTTC.

This clone was counted between two and nine times. This chain joins TRBV21-1 and TRBJ2-7; the DNA was not compared with TRBD2, the D call given in the table. TRBV21-1 corresponds to a pseudogene. The CDR3 is made up of 13 amino acids. This CDR3 is CASSGSDSYEQYV. The DNA of the CDR3 is TGTGCCAGCAGCGGCAGCGACTCCTACGAGCAGTACGTC.

The chain uses TRBV30 and TRBJ2-3; D may be TRBD2 (6 bases). Trimming shortened V by 2 bases and J by 0 bases, and 12 bases separated the two germline ends. Per the germline V gene, CDR1 is GTSNPN and CDR2 is SVGIG (reference sequence). The CDR3 length is 15 residues. CDR3 bases: TGTGCCTGGAGTAGAGGAGGGATTAGCACAGATACGCAGTATTTT. This translates into CAWSRGGISTDTQYF.